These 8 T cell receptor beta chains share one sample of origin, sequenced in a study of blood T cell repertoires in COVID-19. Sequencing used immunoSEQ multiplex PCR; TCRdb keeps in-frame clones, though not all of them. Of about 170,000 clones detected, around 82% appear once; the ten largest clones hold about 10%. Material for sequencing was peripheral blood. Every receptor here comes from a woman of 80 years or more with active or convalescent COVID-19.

The chain's CDR3 is CASTIYTGAPGEQYF. The DNA for the CDR3 is TGTGCCAGCACCATTTACACAGGGGCCCCCGGCGAGCAGTACTTC. The chain carries TRBV5-6 and TRBJ2-7; 7 positions agree with TRBD1. Germline V CDR1 and CDR2: SGHDT, YYEEEE. The ends lost 6 bases at V and 6 bases at J; junction bases unmatched: 15. The CDR3 spans 15 residues.

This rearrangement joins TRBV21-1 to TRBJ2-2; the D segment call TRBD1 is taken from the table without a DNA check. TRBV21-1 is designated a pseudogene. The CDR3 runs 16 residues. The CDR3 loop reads CATIFYRDRGIGELFF. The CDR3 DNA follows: TGTGCCACCATATTCTACCGGGACAGGGGAATCGGGGAGCTGTTTTTT.

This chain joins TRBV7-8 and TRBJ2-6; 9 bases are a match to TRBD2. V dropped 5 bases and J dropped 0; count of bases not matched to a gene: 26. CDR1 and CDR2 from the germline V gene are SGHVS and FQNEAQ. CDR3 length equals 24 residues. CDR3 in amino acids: CASSPNLAGSSGKNLISGANVLTF. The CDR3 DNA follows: TGTGCCAGCAGCCCAAATTTGGCTGGCTCTAGCGGGAAGAACCTGATCTCTGGGGCCAACGTCCTGACTTTC.

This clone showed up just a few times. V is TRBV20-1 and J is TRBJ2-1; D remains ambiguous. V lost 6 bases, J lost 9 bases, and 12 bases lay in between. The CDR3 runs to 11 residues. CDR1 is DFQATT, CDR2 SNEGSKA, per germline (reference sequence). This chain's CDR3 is CSALGYPEQFF. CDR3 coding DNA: TGCAGTGCCCTGGGCTACCCTGAGCAGTTCTTC.

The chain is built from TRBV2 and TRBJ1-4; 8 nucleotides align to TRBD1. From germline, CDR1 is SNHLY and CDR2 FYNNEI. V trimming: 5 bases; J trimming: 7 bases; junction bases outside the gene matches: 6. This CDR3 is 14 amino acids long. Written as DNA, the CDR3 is TGTGCCAGCAGTCCGACAGGGGTGATTGAAAAACTGTTTTTT. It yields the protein CASSPTGVIEKLFF.

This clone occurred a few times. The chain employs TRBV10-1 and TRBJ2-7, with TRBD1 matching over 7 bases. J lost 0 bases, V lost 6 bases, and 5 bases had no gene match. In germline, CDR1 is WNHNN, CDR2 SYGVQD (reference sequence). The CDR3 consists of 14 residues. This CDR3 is CASSRDSSSYEQYF. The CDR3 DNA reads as TGCGCCAGCAGCCGGGACAGCTCCTCCTACGAGCAGTACTTC.

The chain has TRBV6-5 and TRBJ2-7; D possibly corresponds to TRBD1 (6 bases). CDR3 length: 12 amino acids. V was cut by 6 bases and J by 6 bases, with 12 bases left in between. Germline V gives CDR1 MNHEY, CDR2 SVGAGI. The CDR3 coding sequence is TGTGCCAGCAGCCCAGGGGCCCGCGAGCAGTACTTC. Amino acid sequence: CASSPGAREQYF.

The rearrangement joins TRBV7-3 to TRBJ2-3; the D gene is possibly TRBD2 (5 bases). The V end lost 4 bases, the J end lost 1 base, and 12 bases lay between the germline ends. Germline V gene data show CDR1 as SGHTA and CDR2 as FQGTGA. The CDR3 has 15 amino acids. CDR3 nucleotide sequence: TGTGCCAGCAGCTCCCGGGGTTTCCGCACAGATACGCAGTATTTT. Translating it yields CASSSRGFRTDTQYF.